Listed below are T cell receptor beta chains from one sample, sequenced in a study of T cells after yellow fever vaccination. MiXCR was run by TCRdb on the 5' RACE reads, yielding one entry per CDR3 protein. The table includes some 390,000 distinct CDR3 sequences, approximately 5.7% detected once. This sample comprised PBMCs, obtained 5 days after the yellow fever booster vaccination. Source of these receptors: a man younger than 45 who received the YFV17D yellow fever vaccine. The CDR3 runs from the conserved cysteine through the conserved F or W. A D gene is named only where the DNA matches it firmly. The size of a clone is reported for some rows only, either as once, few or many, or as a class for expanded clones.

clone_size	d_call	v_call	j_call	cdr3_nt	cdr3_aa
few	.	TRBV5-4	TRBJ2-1	TGTGCCAGCAGCCTGACTAGTCGGGAGAATGAGCAGTTCTTC	CASSLTSRENEQFF
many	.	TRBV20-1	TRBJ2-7	TGCAGTGCTAATCCGACCCTGGGGTTTTACGAGCAGTACTTC	CSANPTLGFYEQYF
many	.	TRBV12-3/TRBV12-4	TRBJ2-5	TGTGCCAGCAGTTACTCACAGGGATTCGGGACCCAGTACTTC	CASSYSQGFGTQYF
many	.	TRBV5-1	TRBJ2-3	TGCGCCAGCGACCCGGGATTCCGGGGCGCAGATACGCAGTATTTT	CASDPGFRGADTQYF
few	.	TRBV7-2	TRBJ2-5	TGTGCCAGCAGTTCCGCGTTGCAAGAGACCCAGTACTTC	CASSSALQETQYF
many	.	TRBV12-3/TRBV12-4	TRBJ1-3	TGTGCCAGCAGTTTAAGTCGTAGGTCCAGATTCTCGAGCTTTTTT	CASSLSRRSRFSSFF
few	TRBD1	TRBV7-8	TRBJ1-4	TGTGCCAGCAGCTTAGTGACAGGGGAATATGAAAAACTGTTTTTT	CASSLVTGEYEKLFF
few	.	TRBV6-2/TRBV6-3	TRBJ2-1	TGTGCCAGCAGTCATGACAGGTTCTCCTACAATGAGCAGTTCTTC	CASSHDRFSYNEQFF
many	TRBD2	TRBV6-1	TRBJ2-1	TGTGCCAGCAGTCCCCGGCCAGCGGGAGGATCGTCCTACAATGAGCAGTTCTTC	CASSPRPAGGSSYNEQFF
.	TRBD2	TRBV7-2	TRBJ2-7	TGTGCCAGCAGAACTAGCGGGATACTTGAGCAGTACTTC	CASRTSGILEQYF
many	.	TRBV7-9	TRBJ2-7	TGTGCCAGCAGCTTGGTAGAAATGGGCGAGCAGTACTTC	CASSLVEMGEQYF
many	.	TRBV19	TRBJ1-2	TGTGCCAGCGCCAACAGTAACTATGGCTACACCTTC	CASANSNYGYTF
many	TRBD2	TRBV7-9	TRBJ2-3	TGTGCCAGCAGCGCGACGGCGGGAGGATTGACAGATACGCAGTATTTT	CASSATAGGLTDTQYF
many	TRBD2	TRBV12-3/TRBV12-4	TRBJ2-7	TGTGCCAGCAGTCAAACTAGCGGCTACTACGAGCAGTACTTC	CASSQTSGYYEQYF
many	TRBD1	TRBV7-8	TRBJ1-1	TGTGCCAGCAGCGGTGGGGACAGGGTGTGGGTGAACACTGAAGCTTTCTTT	CASSGGDRVWVNTEAFF
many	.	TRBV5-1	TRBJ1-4	TGCGCCAGCAGCTTGGGCAGGGTTGATGAAAAACTGTTTTTT	CASSLGRVDEKLFF
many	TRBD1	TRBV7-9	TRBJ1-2	TGTGCCAGCAGCTCAGCCGGGACAGGGGGAGGAGGCTACACCTTC	CASSSAGTGGGGYTF
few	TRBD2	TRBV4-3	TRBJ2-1	TGCGCCAGCGGCCCGGGAGGTGCCTACAATGAGCAGTTCTTC	CASGPGGAYNEQFF
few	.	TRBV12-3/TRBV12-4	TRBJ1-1	TGTGCCAGCAGGCTGACACCGAACACTGAAGCTTTCTTT	CASRLTPNTEAFF
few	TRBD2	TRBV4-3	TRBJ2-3	TGCGCCAGCAGCCGAGGGGACGCTAGCGGGAGAGCAGATACGCAGTATTTT	CASSRGDASGRADTQYF
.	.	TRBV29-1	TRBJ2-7	TGCAGCGGACGCAACTCCTACGAGCAGTACTTC	CSGRNSYEQYF
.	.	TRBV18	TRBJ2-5	TGTGCCAGCTCACCACCCTCCAGGGCGCAAGAGACCCAGTACTTC	CASSPPSRAQETQYF
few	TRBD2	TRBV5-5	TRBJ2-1	TGTGCCAGCAGCCCGAAATCGACTACGGGTAGCGGGAGAGAGTTCTTC	CASSPKSTTGSGREFF
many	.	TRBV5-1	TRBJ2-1	TGCGCCAGCAGCCGGGGAGGCTCCTACAATGAGCAGTTCTTC	CASSRGGSYNEQFF
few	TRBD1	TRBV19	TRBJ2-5	TGTGCCAGTAGTCAGGACAGGGGACGGGAGACCCAGTACTTC	CASSQDRGRETQYF
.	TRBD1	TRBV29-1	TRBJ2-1	TGCAGCGGTGGACAGGAATTCTCCTACAATGAGCAGTTCTTC	CSGGQEFSYNEQFF
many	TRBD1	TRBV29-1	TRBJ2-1	TGCAGCGTTGTTGCCGGGACAGTAAAGATCAATGAGCAGTTCTTC	CSVVAGTVKINEQFF
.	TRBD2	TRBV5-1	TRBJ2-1	TGCGCCAGCAGCGAAACTAGCGGGAGTCCCCACAATGAGCAGTTCTTC	CASSETSGSPHNEQFF
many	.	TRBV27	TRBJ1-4	TGTGCCAGCAGTTCCGGACTTCAGGAAAAACTGTTTTTT	CASSSGLQEKLFF
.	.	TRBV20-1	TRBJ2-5	TGCAGTGCTATAGTCCGCCAAGAGACCCAGTACTTC	CSAIVRQETQYF
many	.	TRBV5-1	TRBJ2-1	TGCGCCAGCAGCTTGTACTCATACAATGAGCAGTTCTTC	CASSLYSYNEQFF
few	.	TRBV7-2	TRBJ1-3	TGTGCCAGCAGCTTATCTGCGTCCCGTTCTGGAAACACCATATATTTT	CASSLSASRSGNTIYF
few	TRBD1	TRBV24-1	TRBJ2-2	TGTGCCACCGGAAGGGACAGGGGGAACACCGGGGAGCTGTTTTTT	CATGRDRGNTGELFF
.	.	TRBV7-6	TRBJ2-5	TGTGCCAGCAGCCAGGGGTGGCAAGAGACCCAGTACTTC	CASSQGWQETQYF
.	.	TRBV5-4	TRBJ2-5	TGTGCCAGCAGCTCATCGGGGGCTGTCAAGACCCAGTACTTC	CASSSSGAVKTQYF
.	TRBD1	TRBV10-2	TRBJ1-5	TGCGCCAGCAGAGCTTCCGGGACAGGGGCACAGCAGCCCCAGCATTTT	CASRASGTGAQQPQHF
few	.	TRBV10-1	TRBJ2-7	TGCGCCAGCAGTTTTCCCCCGTACTTC	CASSFPPYF
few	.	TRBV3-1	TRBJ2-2	TGTGCCAGCAGGTTACTAGCAGACACCGGGGAGCTGTTTTTT	CASRLLADTGELFF
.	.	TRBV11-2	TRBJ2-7	TGTGCCAGCAGCTACGCTTATGACAGCTACGAGCAGTACTTC	CASSYAYDSYEQYF
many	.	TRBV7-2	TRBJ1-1	TGTGCCAGCAGCTCGGGGGTGAACACTGAAGCTTTCTTT	CASSSGVNTEAFF
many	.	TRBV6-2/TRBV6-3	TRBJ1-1	TGTGCCAGCAGCCCGGGCTCGACCGCTAGGTACACTGAAGCTTTCTTT	CASSPGSTARYTEAFF
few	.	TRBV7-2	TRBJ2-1	TGTGCCAGCAGCTTAGCGGCGGGCGGTGAGTTCTTC	CASSLAAGGEFF
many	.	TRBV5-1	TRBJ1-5	TGCGCCAGCAGCCCCGGGGCCTTGGGGGATCAGCCCCAGCATTTT	CASSPGALGDQPQHF
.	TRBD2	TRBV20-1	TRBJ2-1	TGCAGTGCTAGTAATCTAGCGGAGAGCTCCTACAATGAGCAGTTCTTC	CSASNLAESSYNEQFF
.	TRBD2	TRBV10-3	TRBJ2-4	TGTGCCATCAGTTCCTCGACTAGCGGGAGACGGGCCAAAAACATTCAGTACTTC	CAISSSTSGRRAKNIQYF
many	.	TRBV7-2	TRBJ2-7	TGTGCCAGCAGCTCCTCAGAAAGGGTCGGCTACGAGCAGTACTTC	CASSSSERVGYEQYF